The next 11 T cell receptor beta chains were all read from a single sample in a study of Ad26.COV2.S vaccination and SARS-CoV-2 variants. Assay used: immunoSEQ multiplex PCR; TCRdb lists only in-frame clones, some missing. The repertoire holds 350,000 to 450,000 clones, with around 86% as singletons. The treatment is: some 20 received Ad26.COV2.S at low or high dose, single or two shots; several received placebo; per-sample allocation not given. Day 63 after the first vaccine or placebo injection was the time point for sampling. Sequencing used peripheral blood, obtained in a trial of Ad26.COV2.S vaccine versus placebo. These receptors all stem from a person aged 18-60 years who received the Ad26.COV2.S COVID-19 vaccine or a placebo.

For the CDR3, the DNA is TGTGCCAGCAGATATTCGGGGGGTCCCATTTACGAGCAGTACTTC. Translating gives CASRYSGGPIYEQYF. V gene TRBV27 combines with J gene TRBJ2-7, with 7 bases that match TRBD2. The CDR3 totals 15 residues. Germline V gene data show CDR1 as MNHEY and CDR2 as SMNVEV (reference sequence). Trimming removed 6 bases from V and 4 bases from J; junction bases left unmatched: 12.

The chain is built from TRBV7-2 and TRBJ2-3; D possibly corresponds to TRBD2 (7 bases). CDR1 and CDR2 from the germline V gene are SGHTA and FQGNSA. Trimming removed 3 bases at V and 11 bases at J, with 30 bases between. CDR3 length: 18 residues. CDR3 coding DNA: TGTGCCAGCAGCTTTCGCGTTGGGGGTTTTGCGGGGGCGGAAATGCAGTATTTT. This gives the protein CASSFRVGGFAGAEMQYF.

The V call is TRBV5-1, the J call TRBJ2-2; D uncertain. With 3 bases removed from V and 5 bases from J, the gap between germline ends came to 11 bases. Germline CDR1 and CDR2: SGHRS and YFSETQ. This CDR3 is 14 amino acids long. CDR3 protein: CASSSEPNTGELFF. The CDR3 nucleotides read TGCGCCAGCAGCTCCGAACCCAATACCGGGGAGCTGTTTTTT.

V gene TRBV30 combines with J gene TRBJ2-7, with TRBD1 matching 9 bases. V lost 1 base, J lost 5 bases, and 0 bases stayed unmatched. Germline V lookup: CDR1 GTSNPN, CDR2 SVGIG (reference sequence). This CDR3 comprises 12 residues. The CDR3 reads CAWSDRGHEQYF. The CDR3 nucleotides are TGTGCCTGGAGTGACAGGGGGCACGAGCAGTACTTC.

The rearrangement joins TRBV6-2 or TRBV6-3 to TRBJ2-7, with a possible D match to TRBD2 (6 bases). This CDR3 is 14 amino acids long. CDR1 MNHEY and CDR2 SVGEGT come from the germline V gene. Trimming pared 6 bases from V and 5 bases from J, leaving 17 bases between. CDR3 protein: CASSPAGGGNEQYF. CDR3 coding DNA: TGTGCCAGCAGCCCCGCGGGTGGGGGGAACGAGCAGTACTTC.

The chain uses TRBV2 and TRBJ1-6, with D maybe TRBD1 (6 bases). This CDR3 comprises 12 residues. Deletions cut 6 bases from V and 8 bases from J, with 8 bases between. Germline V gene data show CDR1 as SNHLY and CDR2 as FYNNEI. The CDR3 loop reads CASRTGYSPLHF. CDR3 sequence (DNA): TGTGCCAGCAGGACAGGTTATTCACCCCTCCACTTT.

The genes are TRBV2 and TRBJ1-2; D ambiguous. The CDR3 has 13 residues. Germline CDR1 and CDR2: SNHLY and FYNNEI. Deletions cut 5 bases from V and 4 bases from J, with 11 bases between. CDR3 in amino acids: CASSLSLSYGYTF. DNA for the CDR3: TGTGCCAGCAGTCTCTCCCTATCCTATGGCTACACCTTC.

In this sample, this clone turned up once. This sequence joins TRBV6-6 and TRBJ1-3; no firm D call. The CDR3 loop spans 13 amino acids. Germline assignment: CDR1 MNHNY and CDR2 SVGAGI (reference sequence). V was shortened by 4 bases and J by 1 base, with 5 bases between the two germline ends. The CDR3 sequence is CASSLGSGNTIYF. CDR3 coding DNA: TGTGCCAGCAGTTTGGGGTCTGGAAACACCATATATTTT.

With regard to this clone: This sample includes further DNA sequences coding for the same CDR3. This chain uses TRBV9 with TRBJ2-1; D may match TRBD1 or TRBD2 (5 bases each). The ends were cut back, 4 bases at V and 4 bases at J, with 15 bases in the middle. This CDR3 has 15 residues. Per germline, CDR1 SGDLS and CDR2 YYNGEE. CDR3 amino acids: CASSPRDRTYNEQFF. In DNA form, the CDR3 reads TGTGCCAGCAGCCCCCGGGACCGAACATACAATGAGCAGTTCTTC.

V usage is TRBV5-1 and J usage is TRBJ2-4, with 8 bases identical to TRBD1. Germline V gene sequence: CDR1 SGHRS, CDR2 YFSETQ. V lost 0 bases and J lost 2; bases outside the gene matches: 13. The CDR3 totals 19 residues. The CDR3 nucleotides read TGCGCCAGCAGCTTGGGTCTCCAGGGGGCGAGACTGTCCAAAAACATTCAGTACTTC. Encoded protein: CASSLGLQGARLSKNIQYF.

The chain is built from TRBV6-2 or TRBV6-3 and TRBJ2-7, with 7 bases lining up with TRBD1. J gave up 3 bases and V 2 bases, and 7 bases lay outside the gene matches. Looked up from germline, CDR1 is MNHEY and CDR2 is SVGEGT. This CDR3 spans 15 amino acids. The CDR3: CASSYDRQGDYEQYF. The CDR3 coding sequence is TGTGCCAGCAGTTACGACCGCCAGGGGGACTACGAGCAGTACTTC.